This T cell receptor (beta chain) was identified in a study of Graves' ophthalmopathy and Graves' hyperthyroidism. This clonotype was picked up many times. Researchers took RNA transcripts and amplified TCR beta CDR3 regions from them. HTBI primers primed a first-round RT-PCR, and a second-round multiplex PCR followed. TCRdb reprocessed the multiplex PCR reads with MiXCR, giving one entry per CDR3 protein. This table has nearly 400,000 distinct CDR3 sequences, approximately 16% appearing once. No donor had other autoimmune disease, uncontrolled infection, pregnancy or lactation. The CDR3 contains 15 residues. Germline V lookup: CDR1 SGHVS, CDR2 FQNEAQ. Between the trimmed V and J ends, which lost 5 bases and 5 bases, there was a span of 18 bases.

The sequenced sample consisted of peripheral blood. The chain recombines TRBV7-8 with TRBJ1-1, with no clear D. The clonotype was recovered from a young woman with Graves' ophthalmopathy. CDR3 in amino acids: CASSPTGRLRTEAFF. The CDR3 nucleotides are TGTGCCAGCAGCCCCACCGGACGCCTTAGGACTGAAGCTTTCTTT.